This T cell receptor (beta chain) was sequenced in a study of blood T cell repertoires in COVID-19 (dated by TCRdb to about 2020). In terms of the full investigation: Samples from collaborators originated in the United States, Italy and Spain and spanned both the acute and convalescent phases of COVID-19. The repertoires were made available in a free public database intended to serve as a resource for research on the immune response to SARS-CoV-2. The samples were drawn from the first 160 participants of the ongoing ImmuneRACE study and from 1,254 subjects provided by 6 global collaborators. Nearly every sample came with metadata listing a de-identified subject ID, COVID-19 status, age in years and sex. The material from the prospective study consisted of cDNA or gDNA derived from T cells, B-cell-depleted T cells, or PBMCs. The dataset comprised deeply sampled blood TCRbeta repertoires from subjects exposed to, actively infected with, or recovered from COVID-19. HLA class I and class II types, where available, came from metadata supplied by the sample provider rather than from assay-based typing. Findings and caveats that apply to the study as a whole: How much clinical and demographic metadata was included differed by source and by participant, and the metadata was provided uncurated.

Turning to this clone: Its antigen is currently not known. No base quality information exists; no much larger clone differs at one position.

The CDR3 has 15 amino acids, counting the end cysteine and phenylalanine. Only the CDR3 DNA is retained, 45 bases long and in frame from the first base. The germline V gene provides CDR1 SGHRS and CDR2 YFSETQ. V trim: 4 bases; J trim: 7 bases; unmatched bases: 7. The collaborating institutions used their own protocols to collect whole blood in K2EDTA tubes. For TCRbeta analysis, collaborators shipped samples as frozen whole blood, isolated PBMCs, or DNA extracted from either of those sample types. TCRbeta CDR3 regions were amplified from genomic DNA by means of the immunoSEQ Assay, a bias-controlled multiplex PCR. In the original analysis: Within the assay, amplification of reference gene primers was used to estimate how many nucleated cells each sample contained. Sequence reads were collapsed and filtered to measure the absolute abundance of every unique TCRbeta CDR3 rearrangement. For each sample, productive Simpson clonality was calculated as the square root of Simpson's diversity index over productive rearrangements. TCRdb provides this immuneACCESS table in a form limited to in-frame rearrangements. Some clones are lacking; in checked studies, under half of them reflect an unresolved V gene, and why the rest are absent is not known. V and J calls and clone size come straight from that table; D and trimming were deduced from the DNA. This sample gives 100,000 to 120,000 clones in total; 81% of them show up just once. The leading ten clones occupy roughly 10% of the sample.

The chain couples TRBV5-1 to TRBJ1-3; 11 central nucleotides agree with TRBD1. This clonotype originated in a woman between 65 and 79 years old with acute or convalescent COVID-19. Sequencing input: peripheral blood. At the DNA level, the sequence is TGCGCCAGCAGCGCGCAGGGACAGGGGGGCAACACCATATATTTT. It is translated as CASSAQGQGGNTIYF.